A selection of T cell receptor beta chains follows, all from one sample in a study of somatic mutations in cytotoxic T cells in rheumatoid arthritis. Assay: immunoSEQ multiplex PCR; the TCRdb copy retains only in-frame clones and omits some. Of 6,500 to 7,500 clones in the sample, approximately 90% are singletons; the top ten hold 26%. What was sequenced was CD8+ T cells sorted from blood. The receptors stem from a woman aged 70-85 years with rheumatoid arthritis. The CDR3 runs from the conserved cysteine through the conserved F or W. The D gene is left open where the match is weak. The size of a clone is reported for some rows only, either as once, few or many, or as a class for expanded clones.

d_call	v_call	cdr3_length	j_call	clone_size	cdr3_nt	cdr3_aa
TRBD1	TRBV9	15	TRBJ2-5	once	TGTGCCAGCAGCGCCGCTCCGACAGGGCGAGAGACCCAGTACTTC	CASSAAPTGRETQYF
.	TRBV11-3	15	TRBJ2-7	once	TGTGCCAGCAGCTTACTACGGGATCGAGCCTACGAGCAGTACTTC	CASSLLRDRAYEQYF
.	TRBV4-1	16	TRBJ1-6	.	TGCGCCAGCAGCCAAGATCCGGGGCGGGACAATTCACCCCTCCACTTT	CASSQDPGRDNSPLHF
.	TRBV6-5	14	TRBJ1-2	.	TGTGCCAGCAGTTACTCTCAGGGTGGCTATGGCTACACCTTC	CASSYSQGGYGYTF
.	TRBV20-1	11	TRBJ2-1	.	TGCAGTGCGGACGGGGACAATGAGCAGTTCTTC	CSADGDNEQFF
TRBD1	TRBV4-3	15	TRBJ1-6	.	TGCGCCAGCAGCCAACAGGGGGCGGGGAATTCACCCCTCCACTTT	CASSQQGAGNSPLHF
.	TRBV7-6	12	TRBJ2-7	.	TGTGCCAGCAGCCAACAGGGCTACGAGCAGTACTTC	CASSQQGYEQYF
.	TRBV9	13	TRBJ1-2	.	TGTGCCAGCAGCGTACAAGGGGGCTATGGCTACACCTTC	CASSVQGGYGYTF
.	TRBV4-1	15	TRBJ2-7	.	TGCGCCAGCAGCCAACGACATGCCCCCGGATCCGAGCAGTACTTC	CASSQRHAPGSEQYF
TRBD2	TRBV25-1	16	TRBJ2-1	.	TGTGCCACGGGACTAGCGGGAGGTACTGCCTACAATGAGCAGTTCTTC	CATGLAGGTAYNEQFF
.	TRBV7-8	16	TRBJ2-1	.	TGTGCCAGCAGCTTAGGGGGCGGTACTTTCTACAATGAGCAGTTCTTC	CASSLGGGTFYNEQFF
TRBD1	TRBV11-3	16	TRBJ1-2	.	TGTGCCAGCAGCTTAACCCGGGACAGTGGATTCTATGGCTACACCTTC	CASSLTRDSGFYGYTF
TRBD2	TRBV4-2	17	TRBJ2-5	few	TGTGCCAGCAGCCAAGGGACTAGCGGGGGGGCTGGAGAGACCCAGTACTTC	CASSQGTSGGAGETQYF
TRBD1	TRBV27	15	TRBJ1-1	.	TGTGCCAGCAGTTCTCGGACAGGGAGGAACACTGAAGCTTTCTTT	CASSSRTGRNTEAFF
.	TRBV7-8	15	TRBJ2-2	once	TGTGCCAGCAGCTTAGGCCGGTTAAACACCGGGGAGCTGTTTTTT	CASSLGRLNTGELFF
.	TRBV29-1	13	TRBJ1-2	.	TGCAGCGCCGGTGCGTCCACTTACTATGGCTACACCTTC	CSAGASTYYGYTF
TRBD1	TRBV9	16	TRBJ2-7	.	TGTGCCAGCAGCCCCTCTTCCGGGACAGGGGGGTACGAGCAGTACTTC	CASSPSSGTGGYEQYF
.	TRBV7-6	16	TRBJ2-7	.	TGTGCCAGCAGCTTACGGGGGGGACAGTCCACCTACGAGCAGTACTTC	CASSLRGGQSTYEQYF
.	TRBV15	13	TRBJ2-3	.	TGTGCCACCAGCAGAGGGGGGGAAGATACGCAGTATTTT	CATSRGGEDTQYF
TRBD2	TRBV6-5	15	TRBJ2-7	large	TGTGCCAGCAGTTCGGGACTAGCGGGGGCCTACGAGCAGTACTTC	CASSSGLAGAYEQYF
.	TRBV9	15	TRBJ1-1	.	TGTGCCAGCAGCCCTCACGGACTCCTGAACACTGAAGCTTTCTTT	CASSPHGLLNTEAFF
.	TRBV5-4	14	TRBJ2-1	.	TGTGCCAGCAGCCTCCAGGCCCTCTACAATGAGCAGTTCTTC	CASSLQALYNEQFF
TRBD1	TRBV5-6	15	TRBJ2-1	once	TGTGCCAGCAGCCATGACAGGGAAAGCCTCAATAAGCAGTTCTTC	CASSHDRESLNKQFF
.	TRBV7-9	14	TRBJ2-3	once	TGTGCCAGCAGCCCCCCCCTAGGGGGAAATACGCAGTATTTT	CASSPPLGGNTQYF
TRBD2	TRBV10-3	16	TRBJ2-3	.	TGTGCCATTGAAGCCGGGACTAGCGGGAGCACAGATACGCAGTATTTT	CAIEAGTSGSTDTQYF
.	TRBV6-6	15	TRBJ2-5	.	TGTGCCAGCAGCTACCTAGGGGCAGTTCAAGAGACCCAGTACTTC	CASSYLGAVQETQYF
.	TRBV7-9	14	TRBJ1-1	.	TGTGCCAGCAGCCCGGGGGGGATCACTAAAGAAGCTTTCTTT	CASSPGGITKEAFF
TRBD1	TRBV5-1	18	TRBJ2-1	.	TGCGCCAGCAGCTTGGAGGGATCGGGACAGGGAAGTTTGTATGAGCAGTTCTTC	CASSLEGSGQGSLYEQFF